The T cell receptor (beta chain) under discussion was sequenced for a study of OX40 agonist ivuxolimab in advanced cancers. About the study: Patients achieving partial responses numbered three: one hepatocellular carcinoma case and two cutaneous melanoma cases.

Patients with autoimmune history or systemic immunosuppression were excluded. Researchers took blood at baseline, on cycle 4 day 1, and on cycle 7 day 1. The CDR3 extends over 14 amino acids. The V gene end was trimmed by 5 bases and the J gene end by 4 bases; junction bases not matched to a gene: 7. The germline gives CDR1 SGHAT, CDR2 FQNNGV. General observations from the study: Low clonal expansion, among the lowest seen, marked partial responders at 0.1-3.0 mg/kg.

In the case of this clone: Its specificity is not known.

Produced via immunoSEQ multiplex PCR; TCRdb's table is partial and in-frame only. This sample has approximately 91,000 clones, with about 86% found just once. The starting material was CD4+ or CD8+ T cells sorted from blood, obtained in a trial of the OX40 agonist ivuxolimab. J is TRBJ2-5 and V is TRBV11-2; 7 bases line up with TRBD1. The receptor comes from an adult with an advanced solid tumor such as melanoma, head and neck, liver or kidney cancer. This CDR3 is CASSQTGRRETQYF. CDR3 nucleotides: TGTGCCAGCAGCCAGACAGGGAGAAGAGAGACCCAGTACTTC.